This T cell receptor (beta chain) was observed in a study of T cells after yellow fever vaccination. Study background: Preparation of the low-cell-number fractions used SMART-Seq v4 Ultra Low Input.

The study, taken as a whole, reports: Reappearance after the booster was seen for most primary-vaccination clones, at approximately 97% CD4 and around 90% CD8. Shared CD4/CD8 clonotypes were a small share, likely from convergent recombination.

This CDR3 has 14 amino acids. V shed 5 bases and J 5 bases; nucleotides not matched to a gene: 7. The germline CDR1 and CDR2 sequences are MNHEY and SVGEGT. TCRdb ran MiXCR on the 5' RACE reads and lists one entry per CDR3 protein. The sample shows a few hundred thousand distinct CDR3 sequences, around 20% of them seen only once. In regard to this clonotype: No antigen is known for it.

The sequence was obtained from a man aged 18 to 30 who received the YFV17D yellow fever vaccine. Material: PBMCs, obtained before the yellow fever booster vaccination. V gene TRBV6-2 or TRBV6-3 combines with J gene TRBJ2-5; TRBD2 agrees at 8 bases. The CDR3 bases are TGTGCCAGCAGTGATAGACTAGCGAACGAGACCCAGTACTTC. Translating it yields CASSDRLANETQYF.